This T cell receptor beta chain is drawn from a study of siplizumab effects on memory and regulatory T cells. Overall study findings and caveats: For mappable alloreactive CD4+ clones, the mean Treg-derived fraction was roughly 70% with siplizumab and roughly 25% in controls. An assignable naive or memory phenotype was lacking in roughly 75-95% of proliferating CD4+ or CD8+ clones.

The repertoire was sequenced with immunoSEQ multiplex PCR; TCRdb's copy has only in-frame clones and lacks some. The sample lists 57,000 or so clones; 79% were seen once. Germline CDR1 reads MNHEY; CDR2 reads SVGAGI. V shed 3 bases and J shed 7 bases, with 3 bases lying between them. CDR3 length: 11 amino acids. On this clone itself: Its specificity is unknown.

The source material was memory CD4+ T cells sorted from blood. The origin of this receptor is a human donor in good health. The chain is built from TRBV6-5 and TRBJ1-4; D is unclear. The CDR3 DNA reads as TGTGCCAGCAGTTATGGTGAAAAACTGTTTTTT. It is translated as CASSYGEKLFF.